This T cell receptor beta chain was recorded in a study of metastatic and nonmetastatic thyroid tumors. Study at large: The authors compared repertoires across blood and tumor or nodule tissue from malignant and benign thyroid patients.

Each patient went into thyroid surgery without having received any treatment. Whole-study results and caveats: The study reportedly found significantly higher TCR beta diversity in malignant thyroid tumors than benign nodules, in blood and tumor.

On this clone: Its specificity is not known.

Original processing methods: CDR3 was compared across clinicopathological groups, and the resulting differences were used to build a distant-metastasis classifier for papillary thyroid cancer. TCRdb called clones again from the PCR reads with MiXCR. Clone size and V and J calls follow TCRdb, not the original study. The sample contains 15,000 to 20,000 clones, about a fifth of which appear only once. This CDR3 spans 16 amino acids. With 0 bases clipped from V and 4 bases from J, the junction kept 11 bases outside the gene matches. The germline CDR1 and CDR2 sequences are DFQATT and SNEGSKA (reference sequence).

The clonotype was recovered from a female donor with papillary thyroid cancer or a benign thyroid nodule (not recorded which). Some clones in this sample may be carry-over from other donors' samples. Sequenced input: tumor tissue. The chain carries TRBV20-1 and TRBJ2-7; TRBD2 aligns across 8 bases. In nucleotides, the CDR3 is TGCAGTGCTAGAGACGAGTTTAGCGGGGATATTTACGAGCAGTACTTC. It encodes CSARDEFSGDIYEQYF.